A single T cell receptor (beta chain) is shown here with its context. A single count supports this clonotype. The clone's antigen remains unknown. Base qualities are not provided; no much larger clone lies one nucleotide away. One read alone is weak evidence. This specimen belongs to a study of T-cell memory formation after mild COVID-19 (TCRdb year 2021). Regarding the study in general: TCR sequence clusters from the two donors were largely donor specific. The cohort comprised two young, previously healthy adult volunteers, one female and one male. In a couple of donors, T-cell clones that expanded and contracted after mild COVID-19 were followed by sequencing TCRalpha and TCRbeta repertoires longitudinally. Paper-wide results and their limitations: Some responding clones were detected in pre-infection memory, suggesting pre-existing cross-reactive memory T cells joined the SARS-CoV-2 response. Clones contracting from day 15 to 85 had balanced CD4/CD8 phenotypes, while a second wave expanding from day 15 to 37 was biased towards CD4+. Contracting CD4+ clones were located mainly in the CM and EM memory subsets, whereas CD8+ clones were found to be enriched in EMRA. Whether the second-wave clones peaking on day 37 were SARS-CoV-2 specific was not confirmed. Only a couple of mild cases were covered in the study, and larger cohorts including severe cases with pre-infection samples were considered necessary.

Ficoll-Paque density gradient centrifugation was used to isolate PBMCs. Sequencing was carried out with an Illumina NovaSeq 6000. cDNA libraries for TCRalpha and TCRbeta were prepared by 5'RACE using constant-segment primers, with sample barcodes and unique molecular identifiers added. Trizol reagent was used to extract RNA from every sample. Amplification of the libraries took two PCR steps, and the second step added a second sample barcode plus Illumina TruSeq adapters. Libraries were sequenced on an Illumina NovaSeq with 2 x 150 bp paired-end reads. As for the authors' bioinformatics: Reads were demultiplexed and collapsed into UMI-guided consensus sequences with migec v1.2.7. Using mixcr v2.1.11, the UMI consensuses were aligned to TRA and TRB V and J templates and assembled into clonotypes. Expanded or contracted clonotypes were those called significant by both edgeR and NoisET, with noise models trained on biological replicates. For edgeR calls, the cutoffs were a false discovery rate-adjusted p below 0.01 and a log2 fold-change threshold of 1. As an exploratory analysis of dynamics, max-normalized trajectories of the 1000 most abundant clonotypes were examined by PCA with hierarchical clustering. The CD4 or CD8 phenotype of responding clones was assigned using the separately sequenced CD4+ and CD8+ repertoires. The public reads were reprocessed in TCRdb via fastp at Q25 and MiXCR, keeping in-frame beta chains. Rows are combined by CDR3 protein, so each entry shows the most common genes and DNA. TCRdb, not the original authors, processed these V and J calls. The sample yields about 140,000 distinct CDR3 sequences; 5.5% to 7% were counted once. 2% to 2.5% of the sample lies in the top ten.

V sheds 4 bases and J sheds 1 base, leaving 17 bases between their ends. The CDR1 and CDR2 encoded by the germline V gene (reference sequence) are SGHKS and YYEKEE. The CDR3 runs 16 residues from the cysteine to the phenylalanine. Only CDR3 DNA remains: 48 bases, in frame from the first base. Material: PBMCs or a T cell subset sorted from them (not recorded which). The clonotype comes from an adult woman who had mild COVID-19 (a few samples of this study predate the infection). The sample titles of this study are shuffled in the database, so cell type and time point are left out; the donor was told from shared clones. The chain links TRBV5-5 with TRBJ1-1; confidence is insufficient to name the D gene. The DNA is TGTGCCAGCAGCCACCTGACGACCAACCGGAACACTGAAGCTTTCTTT. This gives the protein CASSHLTTNRNTEAFF.